This T cell receptor beta chain was observed in a study of early T cells in non-severe SARS-CoV-2 infection. Study results and caveats: The matching step, a VDJdb search, favored anti-spike CD8 responses and missed private and CD4 specificities.

The CDR3 loop spans 14 amino acids. The germline V and J ends were trimmed by 3 bases and 6 bases, with 13 bases remaining between them. Germline V gene data show CDR1 as LGHDT and CDR2 as YNNKEL (reference sequence). This clonotype appeared a few times. Its target is unknown. Individual cDNA molecules received unique molecular identifiers. TCRdb redid the calling of the 5' RACE reads with MiXCR, one entry per CDR3 protein. Among about 83,000 distinct CDR3 sequences, 12% were seen once, and the ten largest hold 5% to 8%. The sequence was collected from an adult who was a healthcare worker with PCR-confirmed SARS-CoV-2 infection or an uninfected control (not recorded which). Sequencing was carried out using whole blood. This rearrangement joins TRBV3-1 to TRBJ2-3, with TRBD2 as a possible D gene (5 bases). This chain's CDR3 is CASSQQPSGDTQYF. Written as DNA, the CDR3 is TGTGCCAGCAGCCAGCAACCCAGCGGCGATACGCAGTATTTT.